Reported below is one T cell receptor beta chain. Its specificity is unknown. Being one base from a much bigger clone, this may be a read error. This sample is drawn from a study of glioma-infiltrating T cells. Overall study results and limits: Gliomas, especially low-grade, showed above-expected tissue-blood divergence; non-neoplastic patients showed below.

The CDR3 is 15 amino acids. The trim removed 6 bases at V and 10 bases at J, leaving 13 bases unmatched. The germline V gene has CDR1 MDHEN and CDR2 SYDVKM. The iRepertoire nested amplicon-rescue multiplex PCR amplified TCR alpha and beta CDR3s from RNA. For one-step reverse transcription and amplification, about 90-400 ng of tissue mRNA or PBMC total RNA was used. Each CDR3 protein is one row after TCRdb ran MiXCR on the multiplex PCR reads. The table records tens of thousands of distinct CDR3 sequences, roughly 37% of them present only once. The origin of this receptor is a human donor with low-grade glioma or glioblastoma, undergoing nonglioma brain surgery, or in good health (not recorded which). The specimen sequenced was glioma tissue, nonneoplastic brain tissue, or PBMCs (not recorded which). This chain uses TRBV28 with TRBJ2-1; 9 bases are shared with TRBD1. DNA for the CDR3: TGTGCCAGCAGCCCTACAGGGGGCCTTATGAACGAGCAGTTCTTC. It is translated as CASSPTGGLMNEQFF. Drawing the rest from reference TRBV28 and TRBJ2-1, the complete variable domain is DVKVTQSSRYLVKRTGEKVFLECVQDMDHENMFWYRQDPGLGLRLIYFSYDVKMKEKGDIPEGYSVSREKKERFSLILESASTNQTSMYLCASSPTGGLMNEQFFGPGTRLTVL.